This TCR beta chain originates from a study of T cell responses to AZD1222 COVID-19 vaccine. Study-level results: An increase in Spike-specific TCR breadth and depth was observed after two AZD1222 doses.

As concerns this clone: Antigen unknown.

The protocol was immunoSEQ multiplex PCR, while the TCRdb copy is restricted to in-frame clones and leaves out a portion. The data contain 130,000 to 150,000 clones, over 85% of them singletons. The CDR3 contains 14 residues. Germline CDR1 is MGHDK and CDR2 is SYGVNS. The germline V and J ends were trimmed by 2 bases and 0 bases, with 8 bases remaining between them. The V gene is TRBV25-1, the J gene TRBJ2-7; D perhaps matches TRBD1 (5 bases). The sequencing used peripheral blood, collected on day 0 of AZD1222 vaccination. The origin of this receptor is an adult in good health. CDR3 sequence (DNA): TGTGCCAGCAGTGAACAGGGCTGCTCCTACGAGCAGTACTTC. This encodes CASSEQGCSYEQYF.